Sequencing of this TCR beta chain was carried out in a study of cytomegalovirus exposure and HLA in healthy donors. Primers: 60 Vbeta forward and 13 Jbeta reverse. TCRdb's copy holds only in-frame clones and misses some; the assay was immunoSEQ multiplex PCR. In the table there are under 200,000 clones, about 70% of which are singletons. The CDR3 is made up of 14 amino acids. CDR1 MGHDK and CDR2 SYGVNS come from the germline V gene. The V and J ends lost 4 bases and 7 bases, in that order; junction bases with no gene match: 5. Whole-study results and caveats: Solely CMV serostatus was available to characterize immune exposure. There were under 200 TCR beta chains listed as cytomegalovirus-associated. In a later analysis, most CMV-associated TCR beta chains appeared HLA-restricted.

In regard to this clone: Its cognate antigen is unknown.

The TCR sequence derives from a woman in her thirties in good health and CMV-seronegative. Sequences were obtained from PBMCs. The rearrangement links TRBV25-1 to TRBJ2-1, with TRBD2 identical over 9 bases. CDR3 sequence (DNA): TGTGCCAGCAGTGGTAGCGGGAGAGGAAATGAGCAGTTCTTC. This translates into CASSGSGRGNEQFF.